This TCR beta chain emerged from a study of OX40 agonist ivuxolimab in advanced cancers. Overall study context: Ivuxolimab, an agonistic anti-OX40 (CD134) antibody, was given to patients. Partial responses were recorded for three patients, including one with hepatocellular carcinoma and two with cutaneous melanoma.

Only in-frame clones appear in the TCRdb table, and some are missing; sequencing was by immunoSEQ multiplex PCR. The table lists around 26,000 clones, roughly four fifths of them singletons. CDR3 length equals 14 residues. The J segment lost 8 bases and the V segment lost 1 base, leaving 3 bases of the junction unmatched. Germline CDR1 and CDR2: SGDLS and YYNGEE. This specimen consisted of CD4+ or CD8+ T cells sorted from blood, obtained in a trial of the OX40 agonist ivuxolimab. The receptor was isolated from an adult with an advanced solid tumor such as melanoma, head and neck, liver or kidney cancer. The J gene is TRBJ2-1, the V gene TRBV9, with 10 bases that match TRBD2. As DNA, the CDR3 is TGTGCCAGCAGCGTAAGCGGGGGGGCGGATGAGCAGTTCTTC. This sequence encodes CASSVSGGADEQFF. The full variable domain, its missing parts supplied by reference TRBV9 and TRBJ2-1, is DSGVTQTPKHLITATGQRVTLRCSPRSGDLSVYWYQQSLDQGLQFLIQYYNGEERAKGNILERFSAQQFPDLHSELNLSSLELGDSALYFCASSVSGGADEQFFGPGTRLTVL.